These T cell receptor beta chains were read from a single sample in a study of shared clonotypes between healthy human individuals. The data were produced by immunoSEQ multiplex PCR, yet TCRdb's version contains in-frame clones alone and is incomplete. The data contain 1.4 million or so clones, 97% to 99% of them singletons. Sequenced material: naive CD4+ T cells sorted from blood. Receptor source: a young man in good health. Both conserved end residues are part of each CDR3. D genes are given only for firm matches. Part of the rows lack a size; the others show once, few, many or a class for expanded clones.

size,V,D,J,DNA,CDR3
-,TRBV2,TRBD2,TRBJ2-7,TGTGCCAGCCGGACCCAACTAGCGGGAGCTGGGAACGAGCAGTACTTC,CASRTQLAGAGNEQYF
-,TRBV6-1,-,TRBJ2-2,TGTGCCAGCAGGCCTCCGGGCACAGCAACCGGGGAGCTGTTTTTT,CASRPPGTATGELFF
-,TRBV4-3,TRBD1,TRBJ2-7,TGCGCCAGCAGCCAAGATACAGGGGGCGAGCAGTACTTC,CASSQDTGGEQYF
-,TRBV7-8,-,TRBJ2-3,TGTGCCAGCAGCTTAGATGGACCAGCTCCAGATACGCAGTATTTT,CASSLDGPAPDTQYF
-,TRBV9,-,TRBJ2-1,TGTGCCAGCAGCGTAGGGGCGTCGGCTGCATACAATGAGCAGTTCTTC,CASSVGASAAYNEQFF
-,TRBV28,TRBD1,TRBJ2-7,TGTGCCAGCCTCGAAACAGGGGGCGAGCAGTACTTC,CASLETGGEQYF
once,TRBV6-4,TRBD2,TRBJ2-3,TGTGCCAGCAGTGTTGAGGCGGGAGGGCAAAATACGCAGTATTTT,CASSVEAGGQNTQYF
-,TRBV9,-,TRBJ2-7,TGTGCCAGCAGCGTTACAGGGTATGGCGAGCAGTACTTC,CASSVTGYGEQYF
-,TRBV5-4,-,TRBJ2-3,TGTGCCAGCAGCTCTCTGGATACCGCTAGCAGGGATACGCAGTATTTT,CASSSLDTASRDTQYF
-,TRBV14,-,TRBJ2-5,TGTGCCAGCAGCCAAGATTTTAGTTTTTGGGGGCAAGAGACCCAGTACTTC,CASSQDFSFWGQETQYF
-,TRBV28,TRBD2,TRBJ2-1,TGTGCCACAGAGGATAGCGGGAGATCTGAGCAGTTCTTC,CATEDSGRSEQFF
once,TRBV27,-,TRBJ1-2,TGTGCCAGCAGACTAACAGGGAACTATGGCTACACCTTC,CASRLTGNYGYTF
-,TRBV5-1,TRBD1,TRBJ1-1,TGCGCCAGCAGCGGTCGACAGGGGTTGAACACTGAAGCTTTCTTT,CASSGRQGLNTEAFF
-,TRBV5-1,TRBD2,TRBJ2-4,TGCGCCAGCAGCTTGGTAGCGGGAGCCAAAAACATTCAGTACTTC,CASSLVAGAKNIQYF
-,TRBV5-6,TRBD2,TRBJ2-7,TGTGCCAGCAGCTTGTTCCTGGCTAGCGGGTTCAACGAGCAGTACTTC,CASSLFLASGFNEQYF
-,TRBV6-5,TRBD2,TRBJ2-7,TGTGCCAGCAGTTACCTTTCGGCTAGCGGAGGACGCGAGCAGTACTTC,CASSYLSASGGREQYF
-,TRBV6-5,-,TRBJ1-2,TGTGCCAGCAGTTACTCGCTCCGGGCCACTATGAGCTACACCTTC,CASSYSLRATMSYTF
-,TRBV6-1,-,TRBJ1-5,TGTGCCAGCAGTGGGACAATCAATCAGCCCCAGCATTTT,CASSGTINQPQHF
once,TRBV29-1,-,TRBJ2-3,TGCAGCGTTGAGTATCCCACAGATACGCAGTATTTT,CSVEYPTDTQYF
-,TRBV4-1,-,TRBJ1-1,TGCGCCAGCAGCCAATTCCCGGGGGCCGGTGAAGCTTTCTTT,CASSQFPGAGEAFF
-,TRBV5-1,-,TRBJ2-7,TGCGCCAGCAGCGGGCTGAGGTGGGATAGCCGAGAGCAGTACTTC,CASSGLRWDSREQYF
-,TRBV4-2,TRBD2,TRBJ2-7,TGTGCCAGCAGCCAAGGGACTAGCGCGTCCGAGCAGTACTTC,CASSQGTSASEQYF
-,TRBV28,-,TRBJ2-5,TGTGCCAGCAGTTTCCTTCTCGGGAGCCAAGAGACCCAGTACTTC,CASSFLLGSQETQYF
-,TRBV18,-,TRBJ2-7,TGTGCCAGCTCACCATTGACGCCCTCACTACGTACCTACGAGCAGTACTTC,CASSPLTPSLRTYEQYF
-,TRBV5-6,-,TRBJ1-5,TGTGCCAGCAGCTTAAGACGGGGGGGCAATCAGCCCCAGCATTTT,CASSLRRGGNQPQHF
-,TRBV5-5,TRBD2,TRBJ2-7,TGTGCCAGCAGCTATGCTAGCGGACTCACCTACGAGCAGTACTTC,CASSYASGLTYEQYF
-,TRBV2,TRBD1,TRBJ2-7,TGTGCCAGCAGAAAGACAGGGGCATCTGTGGAGCAGTACTTC,CASRKTGASVEQYF
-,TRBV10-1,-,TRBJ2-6,TGCGCCAGCAGTGAAGGGGGGCCCAGTGGGGCCAACGTCCTGACTTTC,CASSEGGPSGANVLTF